The 26 T cell receptor beta chains below all came from one sample that was sequenced in a study of tumor-infiltrating lymphocytes in localized non-small cell lung cancer. Measured with immunoSEQ multiplex PCR; TCRdb has only the in-frame clones, and not every one. This sample has 9,000 to 10,000 clones, with less than 80% found just once. The specimen was lung tumor tissue. The receptors were gathered from a human donor with non-small cell lung cancer.

V gene TRBV14 combines with J gene TRBJ1-1; no firm D call. CDR3 length: 13 amino acids. V was cut by 2 bases and J by 0 bases, with 4 bases left in between. Germline V lookup: CDR1 SGHDN, CDR2 FVKESK. CDR3 DNA sequence: TGTGCCAGCAGCCAACAACTGAACACTGAAGCTTTCTTT. Translation gives CASSQQLNTEAFF.

The chain joins TRBV6-1 to TRBJ2-5, with D possibly being TRBD1 (5 bases). Germline loops: CDR1 MNHNS, CDR2 SASEGT. This CDR3 region has 15 residues. The germline V and J ends were trimmed by 2 bases and 4 bases, with 14 bases remaining between them. The CDR3 DNA reads as TGTGCCAGCAGTGAACTCGAAGGGGTTGGAGAGACCCAGTACTTC. Translation: CASSELEGVGETQYF.

The V gene is TRBV29-1, the J gene TRBJ1-4; 9 bases are shared with TRBD1. Germline V lookup: CDR1 SQVTM, CDR2 ANQGSEA. There are 13 residues in the CDR3. The V segment lost 7 bases and the J segment 8 bases; nucleotides outside the gene matches: 8. The CDR3 DNA follows: TGCAGCGGTCGACAGGGGGGGAGCGAAAAACTGTTTTTT. Translation: CSGRQGGSEKLFF. Looking up the rest from reference TRBV29-1 and TRBJ1-4 gives the full variable domain: SAVISQKPSRDICQRGTSLTIQCQVDSQVTMMFWYRQQPGQSLTLIATANQGSEATYESGFVIDKFPISRPNLTFSTLTVSNMSPEDSSIYLCSGRQGGSEKLFFGSGTQLSVL.

The chain recombines TRBV20-1 with TRBJ2-1; D is perhaps TRBD2 (5 bases). The CDR3 sequence is 11 residues long. CDR1 and CDR2 from the germline V gene are DFQATT and SNEGSKA (reference sequence). CDR3 protein: CRTSEGNEQFF. In DNA form, the CDR3 reads TGCAGGACCTCTGAGGGCAATGAGCAGTTCTTC.

V usage is TRBV7-9 and J usage is TRBJ2-5; D gene unclear. V lost 1 base, J lost 7 bases, and 10 bases lay in between. The CDR3 contains 13 residues. From germline, CDR1 is SEHNR and CDR2 FQNEAQ (reference sequence). In DNA, the CDR3 is TGTGCCAGCAGCTTAGGGGCGATGGCGACCCAGTACTTC. The encoded protein is CASSLGAMATQYF.

The rearrangement joins TRBV30 to TRBJ1-4; D is possibly TRBD1 (6 bases). The CDR3 is 15 amino acids. Germline-derived CDR1 and CDR2 are GTSNPN and SVGIG (reference sequence). V lost 3 bases and J 3 bases, leaving 14 bases between the germline ends. DNA of the CDR3: TGTGCCTGGAGAGAAAAGGGGGGGTCTAATGAAAAACTGTTTTTT. Its protein is CAWREKGGSNEKLFF.

The J gene is TRBJ2-5, the V gene TRBV5-4, with a possible D match to TRBD1 (6 bases). The germline V gene encodes CDR1 SGHNT and CDR2 YYREEE (reference sequence). The CDR3 is 13 residues long. Trimming pared 0 bases from V and 4 bases from J, leaving 7 bases between. This CDR3 reads CASSLGGGETQYF. The CDR3 nucleotides are TGTGCCAGCAGCTTGGGAGGGGGAGAGACCCAGTACTTC.

The CDR3 region has the DNA TGTGCCAGCAGCTTAGCGTGGGCGGGGGGTTCCTACGAGCAGTACTTC. Amino acids: CASSLAWAGGSYEQYF. The gene calls are TRBV7-9 and TRBJ2-7, with 8 positions matching TRBD2. Trimming removed 0 bases from V and 1 base from J; junction bases left unmatched: 5. CDR3 length equals 16 residues. CDR1 is SEHNR and CDR2 is FQNEAQ in the germline V gene (reference sequence).

The chain combines TRBV27 with TRBJ1-1, with D possibly being TRBD1 (5 bases). Germline V lookup: CDR1 MNHEY, CDR2 SMNVEV (reference sequence). The CDR3 covers 15 residues. Trimming took off 3 bases at V and 0 bases at J, with 11 bases between the two ends. The CDR3 here is CASSFGMGVNTEAFF. The CDR3 nucleotides are TGTGCCAGCAGTTTTGGGATGGGGGTGAACACTGAAGCTTTCTTT.

The CDR3 nucleotides read TGTGCCAGCAGTTCGTGGGAGGCAGGACAGGGTTCCTACGAGCAGTACTTC. Translated: CASSSWEAGQGSYEQYF. The chain links TRBV25-1 to TRBJ2-7, with 8 positions matching TRBD1. CDR1 is MGHDK, CDR2 SYGVNS, per germline. The CDR3 covers 17 residues. V was clipped by 5 bases and J by 1 base; unmatched bases: 13.

CDR3 in amino acids: CASSPSLGGSYSNQPQHF. CDR3 nucleotides: TGCGCCAGCAGCCCCAGCCTCGGGGGGAGTTATAGCAATCAGCCCCAGCATTTT. The chain has TRBV4-1 and TRBJ1-5; D might be TRBD1 (5 bases). Trimming stripped 4 bases from V and 0 bases from J, with 19 bases between. The germline gives CDR1 MGHRA, CDR2 YSYEKL. The CDR3 runs to 18 residues.

CDR3 in amino acids: CASSVGPEAFF. The CDR3 bases are TGCGCCAGCAGCGTTGGCCCTGAAGCTTTCTTT. The V and J genes are TRBV5-1 and TRBJ1-1, with D hard to call. Germline V CDR1 and CDR2: SGHRS, YFSETQ. With 4 bases removed from V and 6 bases from J, the gap between germline ends came to 7 bases. The CDR3 totals 11 residues.

The chain employs TRBV7-2 and TRBJ1-2, with 10 bases matching TRBD1. From germline, CDR1 is SGHTA and CDR2 FQGNSA. The J segment lost 0 bases and the V segment lost 5 bases, leaving 12 bases of the junction unmatched. The CDR3 contains 18 residues. As DNA, the CDR3 is TGTGCCAGCAGCCGACCCCGGACAGGGGGAGGTACTAACTATGGCTACACCTTC. It codes for CASSRPRTGGGTNYGYTF.

The J gene is TRBJ1-1, the V gene TRBV7-2, with a tentative D call TRBD1 (5 bases). Germline V gene data show CDR1 as SGHTA and CDR2 as FQGNSA. This CDR3 is built from 15 residues. V was pared by 2 bases and J by 2 bases, with 12 bases between. The CDR3 loop is CASSLRVGTNTEAFF. The CDR3 DNA is TGTGCCAGCAGCTTAAGGGTTGGGACCAACACTGAAGCTTTCTTT.

The chain combines TRBV27 with TRBJ2-7; D is undetermined. The CDR3 is 12 amino acids. The germline V and J ends were trimmed by 5 bases and 6 bases, with 11 bases remaining between them. Germline V gives CDR1 MNHEY, CDR2 SMNVEV (reference sequence). The CDR3 loop reads CASSNWFREQYF. The CDR3 coding sequence is TGTGCCAGCAGTAACTGGTTTCGCGAGCAGTACTTC.

The chain recombines TRBV5-6 with TRBJ1-6, with 7 nucleotides matching TRBD1. The CDR3 sequence is 16 residues long. With 0 bases clipped from V and 7 bases from J, the junction kept 7 bases outside the gene matches. Per germline, CDR1 SGHDT and CDR2 YYEEEE. The CDR3 loop reads CASSLGDSLRNSPLHF. CDR3 in DNA: TGTGCCAGCAGCTTGGGGGACAGTCTTAGGAATTCACCCCTCCACTTT.

The CDR3 DNA reads TGTGCCAGCAGCCGATACAGGGTCGGCGGAAACACCATATATTTT. Translating it yields CASSRYRVGGNTIYF. V gene TRBV5-6 combines with J gene TRBJ1-3; D possibly corresponds to TRBD1 (6 bases). The CDR3 has 15 residues. Germline lookup yields CDR1 SGHDT and CDR2 YYEEEE. V lost 4 bases, J lost 4 bases, and 15 bases lay in between.

J is TRBJ1-5 and V is TRBV19, with 7 bases matching TRBD1. Germline CDR1 LNHDA, CDR2 SQIVND (reference sequence). The ends lost 8 bases at V and 0 bases at J; junction bases unmatched: 7. This CDR3 is 15 amino acids long. CDR3 loop: CASLEQGISNQPQHF. In DNA form, the CDR3 reads TGTGCCAGTCTAGAACAGGGGATTAGCAATCAGCCCCAGCATTTT.

The chain carries TRBV29-1 and TRBJ2-2; D not resolved. This CDR3 region has 13 residues. Germline CDR1 SQVTM, CDR2 ANQGSEA. Trimming removed 3 bases at V and 3 bases at J, with 8 bases between. This CDR3 reads CSVDSLDTGELFF. The CDR3, as DNA: TGCAGCGTTGACTCCCTAGACACCGGGGAGCTGTTTTTT.

The chain employs TRBV30 and TRBJ2-7, with no clear D. Germline V lookup: CDR1 GTSNPN, CDR2 SVGIG (reference sequence). V lost 2 bases and J lost 6, with 14 bases in between. There are 13 residues in the CDR3. The CDR3 reads CAWSTATGVEQYF. The CDR3 DNA reads TGTGCCTGGAGTACAGCGACCGGAGTCGAGCAGTACTTC.

The chain uses TRBV29-1 and TRBJ1-4; D is possibly TRBD1 (6 bases). The CDR3 covers 14 residues. V lost 1 base and J lost 8, with 14 bases in between. The germline V gene encodes CDR1 SQVTM and CDR2 ANQGSEA. CDR3 DNA sequence: TGCAGCGTTGAAGCGGCAGGGGAAGGAGAAAAACTGTTTTTT. It translates to CSVEAAGEGEKLFF.

This chain links TRBV5-8 with TRBJ2-3; TRBD1 aligns across 8 bases. The germline gives CDR1 SGHTS, CDR2 YDEGEE. This CDR3 is 14 amino acids long. The junction had 6 bases not matched to a gene; V was cut back by 7 bases and J by 2 bases. This CDR3 is CASQIQGDTDTQYF. For the CDR3, the DNA is TGTGCCAGCCAGATACAGGGGGACACAGATACGCAGTATTTT. The entire variable domain, with the rest obtained from reference TRBV5-8 and TRBJ2-3, is as follows: EAGVTQSPTHLIKTRGQQATLRCSPISGHTSVYWYQQALGLGLQFLLWYDEGEERNRGNFPPRFSGRQFPNYSSELNVNALELEDSALYLCASQIQGDTDTQYFGPGTRLTVL.

J is TRBJ2-7 and V is TRBV29-1; weak D call: TRBD1 (6 bases). Germline V gives CDR1 SQVTM, CDR2 ANQGSEA. The CDR3 runs to 12 residues. The V and J ends lost 7 bases and 2 bases respectively, with 12 bases between them. CDR3 loop: CSAAGVAYEQYF. CDR3 DNA sequence: TGCAGCGCCGCAGGGGTCGCCTACGAGCAGTACTTC.

V usage is TRBV19 and J usage is TRBJ1-4; the D is unclear. Germline CDR1 and CDR2: LNHDA and SQIVND (reference sequence). CDR3 length: 14 residues. The ends were cut back, 3 bases at V and 11 bases at J, with 16 bases in the middle. The CDR3 protein is CASSIKSAPGKLFF. Here the CDR3 DNA reads TGTGCCAGTAGTATCAAATCTGCCCCGGGGAAACTGTTTTTT.

CDR3 in amino acids: CASSYSQGNTEAFF. The CDR3 coding sequence is TGTGCCAGCAGTTACTCACAGGGAAACACTGAAGCTTTCTTT. The chain carries TRBV6-5 and TRBJ1-1; tentatively, D is TRBD1 (6 bases). The CDR3 is 14 residues long. Germline CDR1 and CDR2: MNHEY and SVGAGI. V dropped 0 bases and J dropped 2 bases, with 7 bases sitting between them.

V usage is TRBV7-2 and J usage is TRBJ1-5, with 8 positions matching TRBD1. Germline CDR1 and CDR2: SGHTA and FQGNSA. This CDR3 is built from 14 residues. Germline trimming cut 5 bases from V and 5 bases from J; bases unmatched to any gene: 5. Here the CDR3 reads CASSNGQGHQPQHF. In nucleotides, the CDR3 is TGTGCCAGCAGCAACGGACAGGGCCATCAGCCCCAGCATTTT. The full variable domain, completed using reference TRBV7-2 and TRBJ1-5, is GAGVSQSPSNKVTEKGKDVELRCDPISGHTALYWYRQSLGQGLEFLIYFQGNSAPDKSGLPSDRFSAERTGGSVSTLTIQRTQQEDSAVYLCASSNGQGHQPQHFGDGTRLSIL.